The clone carrying this TCR beta chain turned up a few times. Its antigen remains unknown. The sample carries other DNA sequences with the same CDR3. The PCR used 60 Vbeta and 13 Jbeta primers. Data came from immunoSEQ multiplex PCR; TCRdb stores just in-frame clones and leaves some out. Of about 93,000 clones listed, less than 80% are singletons. These data originate in a study of cytomegalovirus exposure and HLA in healthy donors. Study findings and constraints: Generally TCR sequences proved uncommon, though certain public TCRs appeared in numerous donors.

This clonotype was sampled from a woman aged 40 to 50 in good health and CMV-seronegative. The sequenced sample was PBMCs.

The CDR3 DNA sequence: TGCAGCGTTGGCGACAGGGTCTCTGGAAACACCATATATTTT. This translates into CSVGDRVSGNTIYF. The rearrangement joins TRBV29-1 to TRBJ1-3; 7 bases align to TRBD1. Trimming at V came to 4 bases and at J to 0 bases, leaving 3 bases not matched to a gene. The CDR3 runs 14 residues. Germline V gives CDR1 SQVTM, CDR2 ANQGSEA.